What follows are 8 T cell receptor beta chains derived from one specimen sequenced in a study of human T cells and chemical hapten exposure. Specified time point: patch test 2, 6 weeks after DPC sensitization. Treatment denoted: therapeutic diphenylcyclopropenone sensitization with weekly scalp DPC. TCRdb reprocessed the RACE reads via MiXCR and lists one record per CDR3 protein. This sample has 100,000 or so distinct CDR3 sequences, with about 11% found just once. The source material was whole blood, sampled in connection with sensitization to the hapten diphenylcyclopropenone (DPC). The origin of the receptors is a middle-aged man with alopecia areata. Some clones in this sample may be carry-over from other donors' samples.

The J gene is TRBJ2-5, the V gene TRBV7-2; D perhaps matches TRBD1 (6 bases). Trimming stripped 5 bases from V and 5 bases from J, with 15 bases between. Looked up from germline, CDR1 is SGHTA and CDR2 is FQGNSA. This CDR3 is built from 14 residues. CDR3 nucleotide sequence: TGTGCCAGCAGCACCTACGACAGGAGGGAGACCCAGTACTTC. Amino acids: CASSTYDRRETQYF.

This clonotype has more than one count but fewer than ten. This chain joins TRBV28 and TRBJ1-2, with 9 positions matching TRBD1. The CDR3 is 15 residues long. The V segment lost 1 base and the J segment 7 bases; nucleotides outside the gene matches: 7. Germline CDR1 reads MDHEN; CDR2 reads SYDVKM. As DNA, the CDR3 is TGTGCCAGCAGTTTATTGAGGACAGGGGCATCTGGCTACACCTTC. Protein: CASSLLRTGASGYTF.

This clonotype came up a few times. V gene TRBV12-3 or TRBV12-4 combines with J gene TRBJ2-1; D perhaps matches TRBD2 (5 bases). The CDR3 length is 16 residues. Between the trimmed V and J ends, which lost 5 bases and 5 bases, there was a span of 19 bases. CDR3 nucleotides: TGTGCCAGCAGTCCCTTCGCTGGCGGGTGGGACAATGAGCAGTTCTTC. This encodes CASSPFAGGWDNEQFF.

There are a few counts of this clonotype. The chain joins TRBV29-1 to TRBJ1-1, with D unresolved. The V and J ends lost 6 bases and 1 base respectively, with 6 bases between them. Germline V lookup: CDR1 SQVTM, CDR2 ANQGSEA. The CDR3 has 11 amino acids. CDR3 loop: CSVRKNTEAFF. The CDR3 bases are TGCAGCGTACGTAAGAACACTGAAGCTTTCTTT.

The DNA for the CDR3 is TGCAGTGCCATTAGCGGGAGGGGGGCAGATACGCAGTATTTT. Translating it yields CSAISGRGADTQYF. The chain is built from TRBV20-1 and TRBJ2-3, with 11 positions matching TRBD2. The CDR3 consists of 14 residues. Germline V CDR1 and CDR2: DFQATT, SNEGSKA (reference sequence). The V and J ends lost 6 bases and 4 bases, in that order; junction bases with no gene match: 6.

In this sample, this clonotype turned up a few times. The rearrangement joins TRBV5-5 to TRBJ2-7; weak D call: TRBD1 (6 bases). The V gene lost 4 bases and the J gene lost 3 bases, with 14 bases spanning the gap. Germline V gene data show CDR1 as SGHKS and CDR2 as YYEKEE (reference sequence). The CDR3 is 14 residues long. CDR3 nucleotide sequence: TGTGCCAGCAGCCTAACAGGGTTGCTCTACGAGCAGTACGTC. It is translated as CASSLTGLLYEQYV.

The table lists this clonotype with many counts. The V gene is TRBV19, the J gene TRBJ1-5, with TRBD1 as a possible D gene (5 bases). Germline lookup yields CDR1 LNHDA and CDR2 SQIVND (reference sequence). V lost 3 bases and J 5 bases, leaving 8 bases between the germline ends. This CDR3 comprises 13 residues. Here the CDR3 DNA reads TGTGCCAGTAGTATCGCGACAGATCAGCCCCAGCATTTT. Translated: CASSIATDQPQHF.

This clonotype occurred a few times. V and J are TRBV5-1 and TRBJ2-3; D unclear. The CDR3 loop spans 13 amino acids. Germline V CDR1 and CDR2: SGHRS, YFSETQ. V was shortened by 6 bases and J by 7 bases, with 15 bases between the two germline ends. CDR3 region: CASKREPRNTQYF. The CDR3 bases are TGCGCCAGCAAGAGAGAGCCTCGGAATACGCAGTATTTT.